This record looks at one T cell receptor beta chain sequence and its context. Its antigen is not known. Using immunoSEQ multiplex PCR, the repertoire was profiled, and TCRdb retains in-frame clones only, with some absent. Counted here are about 18,000 clones, about 68% occurring once; the ten biggest clones make up roughly 30%. The unexposed donors gave CD4+ T cells in about 2011-2018, prior to COVID-19. Isolation of CD4+ T cells took place after around eleven days in culture. Cells permitting, SARS-CoV-2 S/N and four cold-coronavirus spikes were tested on unexposed-donor CD4+ T cells. The sample belongs to a study of CD4 T cells in relation to SARS-CoV-2 and coronaviruses. Study-wide background: Controls used an HIV-1 Nef peptide pool or no peptide.

The study, taken as a whole, reports: SARS-CoV-2-driven expansion was significantly weaker in crossreactive than monoreactive clones.

This CDR3 has 15 amino acids. The V and J ends lost 2 bases and 3 bases, in that order; junction bases with no gene match: 5. Germline CDR1 reads LGHDT; CDR2 reads YNNKEL (reference sequence). Source material: CD4+ T cells from PBMCs, cultured in vitro. The chain carries TRBV3-1 (or the pseudogene TRBV3-2) and TRBJ2-7; 9 bases match TRBD1. The receptor comes from a human donor in good health. CDR3: CASSQRDRGDYEQYF. The DNA for the CDR3 is TGTGCCAGCAGCCAACGAGACAGGGGGGACTACGAGCAGTACTTC.